A single sample is the source of the 26 T cell receptor beta chains below, sequenced in a study of blood T cell repertoires in COVID-19. The table came from immunoSEQ multiplex PCR; TCRdb's copy has only in-frame clones and leaves some out. The sample consists of fewer than 350,000 clones, about nine tenths of them appearing once. Source material: peripheral blood. These receptor sequences come from a man between 35 and 55 years old with active or convalescent COVID-19.

The rearrangement uses TRBV11-2 and TRBJ2-7, with unresolved D. The CDR3 is made up of 11 amino acids. Germline CDR1 SGHAT, CDR2 FQNNGV. V was trimmed by 1 base and J by 5 bases, leaving 3 bases between them. CDR3 in amino acids: CASSLGDEQYF. DNA of the CDR3: TGTGCCAGCAGCTTAGGAGACGAGCAGTACTTC.

This clone was found a few times. The J gene is TRBJ1-5, the V gene TRBV30, with TRBD1 matching over 7 bases. This CDR3 contains 17 residues. Per the germline V gene, CDR1 is GTSNPN and CDR2 is SVGIG (reference sequence). The junction had 13 bases not matched to a gene; V was cut back by 3 bases and J by 2 bases. The CDR3 is CAWSPRFQGVGNQPQHF. The CDR3 nucleotides read TGTGCCTGGAGCCCTCGCTTCCAGGGGGTGGGCAATCAGCCCCAGCATTTT.

The chain combines TRBV28 with TRBJ1-3, with D hard to call. Germline-derived CDR1 and CDR2 are MDHEN and SYDVKM. The CDR3 totals 13 residues. Trimming removed 1 base at V and 4 bases at J, with 5 bases between. CDR3 amino acids: CASSLSQGNTIYF. The CDR3, as DNA: TGTGCCAGCAGTTTATCACAGGGAAACACCATATATTTT.

The genes are TRBV7-9 and TRBJ1-4; a possible D gene is TRBD1 (5 bases). CDR1 is SEHNR, CDR2 FQNEAQ, per germline (reference sequence). The ends were cut back, 5 bases at V and 2 bases at J, with 9 bases in the middle. CDR3 length: 14 amino acids. CDR3: CASSPGRTNEKLFF. The CDR3 DNA reads TGTGCCAGCAGCCCAGGGCGGACTAATGAAAAACTGTTTTTT.

The chain recombines TRBV20-1 with TRBJ1-4; a possible D gene is TRBD1 (5 bases). Trimming shortened V by 3 bases and J by 6 bases, and 8 bases separated the two germline ends. The CDR3 is made up of 12 amino acids. Germline V gene sequence: CDR1 DFQATT, CDR2 SNEGSKA (reference sequence). CDR3 sequence reads: CSASGGDEKLFF. In nucleotides, the CDR3 is TGCAGTGCTAGTGGGGGGGATGAAAAACTGTTTTTT.

V gene TRBV12-3 or TRBV12-4 combines with J gene TRBJ2-2; D not resolved. V gave up 6 bases and J gave up 6 bases, with 8 bases separating them. The CDR3 sequence is 12 residues long. The CDR3 nucleotides read TGTGCCAGCAGCCCAGTCCCCGGGGAGCTGTTTTTT. Translation: CASSPVPGELFF.

The genes are TRBV5-6 and TRBJ2-2; possible D gene TRBD1, 5 bases. CDR1 SGHDT and CDR2 YYEEEE come from the germline V gene. This CDR3 contains 14 residues. V was clipped by 1 base and J by 7 bases, with 11 bases between them. The DNA of the CDR3 is TGTGCCAGCAGCTTGAAAGGGGTTGGCGGGGAGCTGTTTTTT. Translating it yields CASSLKGVGGELFF.

As regards this clone: Other DNA sequences within the sample encode an identical CDR3. The V and J genes are TRBV6-1 and TRBJ1-1; D gene unclear. This CDR3 spans 14 amino acids. Trimming pared 0 bases from V and 3 bases from J, leaving 8 bases between. CDR1 is MNHNS and CDR2 is SASEGT in the germline V gene. In nucleotides, the CDR3 is TGTGCCAGCAGTGAAGCAGGAGGCGACACTGAAGCTTTCTTT. Translating it yields CASSEAGGDTEAFF.

V is TRBV5-4 and J is TRBJ2-3, with 10 bases identical to TRBD2. Germline lookup yields CDR1 SGHNT and CDR2 YYREEE (reference sequence). With 0 bases clipped from V and 4 bases from J, the junction kept 5 bases outside the gene matches. The CDR3 sequence is 16 residues long. This CDR3 is CASSLVASGSADTQYF. CDR3 sequence (DNA): TGTGCCAGCAGCTTGGTGGCTAGCGGGAGCGCAGATACGCAGTATTTT.

A note on this clone: One end of the junction does not line up with germline, which may come from a read error. J is TRBJ2-1 and V is TRBV19; D possibly corresponds to TRBD2 (5 bases). This CDR3 region has 11 residues. Germline V CDR1 and CDR2: LNHDA, SQIVND (reference sequence). For the CDR3, the DNA is TGTGCCGGAGGAGACTGGATCCCCGAGGTCTTC. Translated, it gives CAGGDWIPEVF.

The V gene is TRBV3-1 (or the pseudogene TRBV3-2), the J gene TRBJ2-7; D remains unclear. This CDR3 is 12 amino acids long. Germline V gene sequence: CDR1 LGHDT, CDR2 YNNKEL (reference sequence). Trimming took off 4 bases at V and 6 bases at J, with 10 bases between the two ends. The CDR3 protein is CASSRGGSEQYF. The CDR3 DNA reads as TGTGCCAGCAGCCGTGGCGGAAGCGAGCAGTACTTC.

The CDR3 loop is CASTPPGGSYEQYF. The CDR3 coding sequence is TGTGCCAGCACCCCTCCAGGGGGCTCCTACGAGCAGTACTTC. The chain recombines TRBV6-5 with TRBJ2-7; 7 positions match TRBD1. Per the germline V gene, CDR1 is MNHEY and CDR2 is SVGAGI. V lost 7 bases, J lost 0 bases, and 6 bases stayed unmatched. The CDR3 has 14 residues.

The V and J genes are TRBV10-3 and TRBJ1-4; D is ambiguous. The CDR3 sequence is 13 residues long. Germline CDR1 is ENHRY and CDR2 is SYGVKD. Trimming removed 11 bases from V and 5 bases from J, with 15 bases in between. The CDR3 sequence is CAAAMEENEKLFF. The DNA of the CDR3 is TGTGCCGCAGCCATGGAGGAAAATGAAAAACTGTTTTTT.

The chain combines TRBV30 with TRBJ2-2, with D maybe TRBD2 (6 bases). CDR3 length equals 13 residues. The V gene lost 0 bases and the J gene lost 5 bases, with 7 bases spanning the gap. Per germline, CDR1 GTSNPN and CDR2 SVGIG (reference sequence). CDR3 sequence (DNA): TGTGCCTGGAGTGTCGGAGGGACCGGGGAGCTGTTTTTT. It translates to CAWSVGGTGELFF.

The rearrangement uses TRBV2 and TRBJ2-6; TRBD1 matches at 8 bases. V shed 6 bases, J shed 2 bases, and the junction held 12 bases outside the gene matches. In germline, CDR1 is SNHLY, CDR2 FYNNEI. This CDR3 is 18 amino acids long. CDR3 sequence (DNA): TGTGCCAGCAGCGGACAGGGCACGGGAGAACCTGGGGCCAACGTCCTGACTTTC. Residues: CASSGQGTGEPGANVLTF.

V usage is TRBV18 and J usage is TRBJ2-2; a weak D match, TRBD2 (5 bases). Trimming took off 5 bases at V and 4 bases at J, with 14 bases between the two ends. CDR1 and CDR2 from the germline V gene are KGHSH and LQKENI. The CDR3 runs 15 residues. The CDR3 loop reads CASSAWSGGTGELFF. The CDR3 coding sequence is TGTGCCAGCTCAGCATGGAGCGGAGGCACCGGGGAGCTGTTTTTT.

V gene TRBV9 combines with J gene TRBJ1-1; D remains ambiguous. Germline CDR1 and CDR2: SGDLS and YYNGEE. V lost 3 bases, J lost 12 bases, and 9 bases lay in between. The CDR3 runs to 10 residues. CDR3 in DNA: TGTGCCAGCAGCGCAGAGACAACTTTCTTT. As protein: CASSAETTFF.

The chain carries TRBV5-6 and TRBJ2-7; D gene uncertain. The CDR3 has 15 amino acids. Trimming left V 0 bases short and J 1 base short, with 11 bases between. Germline loops: CDR1 SGHDT, CDR2 YYEEEE. The CDR3 coding sequence is TGTGCCAGCAGCTTGGAACTGCTAACTTCCTACGAGCAGTACTTC. Amino acid sequence: CASSLELLTSYEQYF. Complete variable domain (other parts from reference TRBV5-6 and TRBJ2-7): DAGVTQSPTHLIKTRGQQVTLRCSPKSGHDTVSWYQQALGQGPQFIFQYYEEEERQRGNFPDRFSGHQFPNYSSELNVNALLLGDSALYLCASSLELLTSYEQYFGPGTRLTVT.

This chain uses TRBV6-5 with TRBJ1-3; D is unclear. Trimming took 5 bases from V and 8 from J, leaving 7 bases between them. The CDR3 extends over 11 amino acids. The germline V gene encodes CDR1 MNHEY and CDR2 SVGAGI. The CDR3 DNA reads TGTGCCAGCAGTACTTCTTACACCATATATTTT. It is translated as CASSTSYTIYF.

This clone was detected once. V usage is TRBV29-1 and J usage is TRBJ2-1; weak D call: TRBD1 (6 bases). The CDR3 runs 13 residues. CDR1 is SQVTM, CDR2 ANQGSEA, per germline. The V end lost 2 bases, the J end lost 5 bases, and 10 bases lay between the germline ends. The CDR3 nucleotides are TGCAGCGTTGAACTACAGGGAAACAATGAGCAGTTCTTC. Its translation: CSVELQGNNEQFF.

This clone was counted once. The chain couples TRBV9 to TRBJ2-1; the match to TRBD1 covers 8 bases. Looked up from germline, CDR1 is SGDLS and CDR2 is YYNGEE. V dropped 4 bases and J dropped 3; count of bases not matched to a gene: 9. There are 16 residues in the CDR3. CDR3 sequence reads: CASSPRTGRNYNEQFF. As DNA, the CDR3 is TGTGCCAGCAGCCCCCGGACAGGGAGGAACTACAATGAGCAGTTCTTC.

V is TRBV5-1 and J is TRBJ2-7, with D maybe TRBD1 (5 bases). The CDR3 is 14 residues long. Between the trimmed V and J ends, which lost 5 bases and 3 bases, there was a span of 15 bases. Germline V gene data show CDR1 as SGHRS and CDR2 as YFSETQ. The CDR3 DNA sequence: TGCGCCAGCAGAGAACGACAGCCTAGCTACGAGCAGTACTTC. Amino acids: CASRERQPSYEQYF.

V and J are TRBV19 and TRBJ1-5; D gene ambiguous. Germline V gene lookup returns CDR1 LNHDA and CDR2 SQIVND (reference sequence). The CDR3 covers 15 residues. Trimming stripped 5 bases from V and 9 bases from J, with 20 bases between. As DNA, the CDR3 is TGTGCCAGTAGTTCTCCTGACCTCGCATCGGGGCCCCAGCATTTT. It encodes CASSSPDLASGPQHF.

This clone appeared once. The rearrangement joins TRBV4-2 to TRBJ2-1; unclear D gene. Germline V gene data show CDR1 as LGHNA and CDR2 as YNFKEQ. The CDR3 runs 15 residues. V lost 2 bases to trimming and J lost 8 bases, with 16 bases between them. The DNA for the CDR3 is TGTGCCAGCAGCCAAATTCCGGGTCCTCTACATGAGCAGTTCTTC. Translation: CASSQIPGPLHEQFF.

J is TRBJ2-3 and V is TRBV2; TRBD2 aligns across 7 bases. Germline assignment: CDR1 SNHLY and CDR2 FYNNEI. The CDR3 loop spans 15 amino acids. V was pared by 1 base and J by 5 bases, with 6 bases of the junction left unmatched. The CDR3 DNA sequence: TGTGCCAGCAGTGAAGAATCGCGGGGGTTAGATACGCAGTATTTT. Translated, it gives CASSEESRGLDTQYF.

J is TRBJ2-2 and V is TRBV7-3; TRBD2 agrees at 12 bases. The CDR3 loop spans 16 amino acids. Germline CDR1 is SGHTA and CDR2 is FQGTGA. Trimming took 5 bases from V and 5 from J; bases not matched to a gene: 6. The CDR3 sequence: CASSPLAGGPTGELFF. The CDR3 DNA follows: TGTGCCAGCAGCCCCCTAGCGGGAGGGCCAACCGGGGAGCTGTTTTTT. Together with reference TRBV7-3 and TRBJ2-2, the CDR3 gives the full variable domain: GAGVSQTPSNKVTEKGKYVELRCDPISGHTALYWYRQSLGQGPEFLIYFQGTGAADDSGLPNDRFFAVRPEGSVSTLKIQRTERGDSAVYLCASSPLAGGPTGELFFGEGSRLTVL.